The 12 T cell receptor beta chains below were found in one sample sequenced in a study of CD8+ T cells in alopecia areata. The treatment was: oral pan-JAK inhibitor, 5-10 mg twice daily. After isolation, RNA underwent reverse transcription to generate cDNA as the sequencing template. Clones were sequenced by immunoSEQ multiplex PCR, and TCRdb holds only the in-frame ones, with some missing. The sample has 150,000 to 200,000 clones, 50% to 60% seen once. The sample in question was CD4+ T cells sorted from blood, obtained at week 4, from a patient treated with tofacitinib. These receptor sequences come from a human donor with alopecia areata.

The chain is built from TRBV4-1 and TRBJ2-4, with 9 nucleotides matching TRBD1. The CDR3 is 16 residues long. Germline CDR1 MGHRA, CDR2 YSYEKL. After removal of 4 bases from V and 6 bases from J, the junction contained 10 bases not matched to a gene. The DNA for the CDR3 is TGCGCCAGCAGCCTCCCCGGCAAGGACAGGGGAAACATTCAGTACTTC. This translates into CASSLPGKDRGNIQYF.

This clone showed up just a few times. The CDR3 DNA follows: TGTGCCAGCAGTTACTACGGGGGCGGCACTGAAGCTTTCTTT. This codes for CASSYYGGGTEAFF. This sequence joins TRBV6-6 and TRBJ1-1; possible D gene TRBD1, 6 bases. Deletions cut 1 base from V and 4 bases from J, with 10 bases between. Germline V gives CDR1 MNHNY, CDR2 SVGAGI (reference sequence). The CDR3 consists of 14 residues.

This clone was found once. The chain employs TRBV19 and TRBJ1-2; no firm D call. Trimming left V 5 bases short and J 1 base short, with 11 bases between. Germline CDR1 and CDR2: LNHDA and SQIVND (reference sequence). This CDR3 has 14 residues. CDR3 loop: CASSHTSSNYGYTF. DNA of the CDR3: TGTGCCAGTAGTCATACGTCCAGTAACTATGGCTACACCTTC.

The rearrangement joins TRBV30 to TRBJ1-2; the D gene is possibly TRBD1 (5 bases). CDR3 length: 13 amino acids. V lost 0 bases to trimming and J lost 6 bases, with 11 bases between them. Germline V gene lookup returns CDR1 GTSNPN and CDR2 SVGIG (reference sequence). CDR3 DNA: TGTGCCTGGAGTGTACAGGCGGGGGATGGCTACACCTTC. Encoded protein: CAWSVQAGDGYTF.

This clone has only a few counts. The rearrangement joins TRBV5-6 to TRBJ1-6; D possibly corresponds to TRBD1 (5 bases). Per the germline V gene, CDR1 is SGHDT and CDR2 is YYEEEE. The V gene lost 5 bases and the J gene lost 7 bases, with 16 bases spanning the gap. The CDR3 is 15 amino acids. The CDR3 sequence is CASRGLFTGNSPLHF. The CDR3 DNA sequence: TGTGCCAGCAGGGGTCTATTTACAGGCAATTCACCCCTCCACTTT.

The gene calls are TRBV30 and TRBJ1-2; TRBD1 is a possible D gene (6 bases). This CDR3 comprises 15 residues. V was pared by 2 bases and J by 3 bases, with 16 bases between. Germline V gives CDR1 GTSNPN, CDR2 SVGIG (reference sequence). This CDR3 reads CAWSSHRERDYGYTF. The CDR3 DNA is TGTGCCTGGAGTTCGCACAGGGAGAGGGACTATGGCTACACCTTC.

As DNA, the CDR3 is TGTGCCAGCAGTTACCTCCCCGGCCAGCCCCAGCATTTT. Amino acid sequence: CASSYLPGQPQHF. This chain connects TRBV6-5 to TRBJ1-5; no definite D call. The CDR3 loop spans 13 amino acids. The V end lost 2 bases, the J end lost 7 bases, and 9 bases lay between the germline ends. Germline CDR1 is MNHEY and CDR2 is SVGAGI.

The chain carries TRBV15 and TRBJ1-1, with no clear D. The CDR3 runs 13 residues. Germline V lookup: CDR1 LNHNV, CDR2 YYDKDF (reference sequence). Trimming took off 0 bases at V and 6 bases at J, with 8 bases between the two ends. The CDR3: CATSRDREAEAFF. The CDR3 DNA sequence: TGTGCCACCAGCAGAGATCGGGAGGCTGAAGCTTTCTTT. The entire variable domain, with the rest obtained from reference TRBV15 and TRBJ1-1, is as follows: DAMVIQNPRYQVTQFGKPVTLSCSQTLNHNVMYWYQQKSSQAPKLLFHYYDKDFNNEADTPDNFQSRRPNTSFCFLDIRSPGLGDTAMYLCATSRDREAEAFFGQGTRLTVV.

The CDR3 nucleotides read TGTGCCAGCAGCTCGGGACAGGACACTGAAGCTTTCTTT. Translating gives CASSSGQDTEAFF. The V and J genes are TRBV7-3 and TRBJ1-1; 8 bases are a match to TRBD1. CDR3 length: 13 amino acids. Germline assignment: CDR1 SGHTA and CDR2 FQGTGA. The V and J ends lost 4 bases and 3 bases, in that order; junction bases with no gene match: 1.

V usage is TRBV5-1 and J usage is TRBJ1-5, with 7 bases lining up with TRBD1. This CDR3 comprises 15 residues. J lost 2 bases, V lost 3 bases, and 5 bases had no gene match. Germline values: CDR1 SGHRS, CDR2 YFSETQ. The CDR3 loop reads CASSSDGQGNQPQHF. CDR3 nucleotides: TGCGCCAGCAGCTCAGACGGACAGGGCAATCAGCCCCAGCATTTT.

The genes are TRBV5-1 and TRBJ2-3, with 8 bases aligning to TRBD2. The CDR3 spans 14 residues. Germline assignment: CDR1 SGHRS and CDR2 YFSETQ. With V trimmed by 3 bases and J by 1 base, 1 base remained unmatched. CDR3 residues: CASSSTSGTDTQYF. The CDR3 nucleotides read TGCGCCAGCAGCTCGACTAGCGGCACAGATACGCAGTATTTT.

This clone was counted between two and nine times. The chain employs TRBV7-9 and TRBJ2-1; D not certain. The CDR3 spans 14 residues. V lost 3 bases to trimming and J lost 6 bases, with 12 bases between them. CDR1 is SEHNR and CDR2 is FQNEAQ in the germline V gene (reference sequence). The DNA for the CDR3 is TGTGCCAGCAGCTTTCGGATGGGTCCCAATGAGCAGTTCTTC. Translation gives CASSFRMGPNEQFF.